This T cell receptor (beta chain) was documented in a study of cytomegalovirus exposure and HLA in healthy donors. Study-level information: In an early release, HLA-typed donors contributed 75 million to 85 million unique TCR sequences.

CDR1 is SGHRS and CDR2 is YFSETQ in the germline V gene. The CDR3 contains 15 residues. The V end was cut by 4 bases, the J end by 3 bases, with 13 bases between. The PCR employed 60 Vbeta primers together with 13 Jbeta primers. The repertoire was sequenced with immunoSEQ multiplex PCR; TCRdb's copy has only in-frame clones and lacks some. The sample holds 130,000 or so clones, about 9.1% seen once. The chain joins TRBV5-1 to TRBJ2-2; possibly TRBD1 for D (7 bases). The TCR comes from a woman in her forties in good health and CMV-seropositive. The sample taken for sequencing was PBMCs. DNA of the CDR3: TGCGCCAGCAGCCCGGGGGACAGCTACACCGGGGAGCTGTTTTTT. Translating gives CASSPGDSYTGELFF. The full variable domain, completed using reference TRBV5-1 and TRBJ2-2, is KAGVTQTPRYLIKTRGQQVTLSCSPISGHRSVSWYQQTPGQGLQFLFEYFSETQRNKGNFPGRFSGRQFSNSRSEMNVSTLELGDSALYLCASSPGDSYTGELFFGEGSRLTVL.